These 27 T cell receptor beta chains were all obtained from the same sample, sequenced in a study of blood T cell repertoires in COVID-19. TCRdb's table, derived via immunoSEQ multiplex PCR, lists solely in-frame clones and lacks some. The sample includes about 45,000 clones, about 89% of them seen just once. Sequences were obtained from peripheral blood. Receptors originate from a human donor in a cohort sampled during active COVID-19.

This clone was counted only a few times. The chain has TRBV7-9 and TRBJ2-1; a possible D gene is TRBD1 (6 bases). Trimming stripped 4 bases from V and 0 bases from J, with 13 bases between. Germline loops: CDR1 SEHNR, CDR2 FQNEAQ (reference sequence). The CDR3 contains 16 residues. CDR3 sequence: CASSSRQVRSYNEQFF. CDR3 DNA: TGTGCCAGCAGCTCCCGACAGGTTCGCTCCTACAATGAGCAGTTCTTC.

The chain has TRBV5-1 and TRBJ2-7; D ambiguous. Trimming removed 0 bases at V and 3 bases at J, with 4 bases between. CDR3 length: 12 amino acids. Per the germline V gene, CDR1 is SGHRS and CDR2 is YFSETQ. The chain's CDR3 is CASSLESYEQYF. The CDR3 nucleotides read TGCGCCAGCAGCTTGGAGAGCTACGAGCAGTACTTC.

There are a few counts of this clone. The rearrangement links TRBV18 to TRBJ2-7, with 9 nucleotides matching TRBD1. This CDR3 spans 14 amino acids. V shed 6 bases, J shed 4 bases, and the junction held 7 bases outside the gene matches. The germline gives CDR1 KGHSH, CDR2 LQKENI. The CDR3 DNA follows: TGTGCCAGCTCCCCCACAGGGGGCGTTTACGAGCAGTACTTC. Protein product: CASSPTGGVYEQYF. Filled out from reference TRBV18 and TRBJ2-7, the complete variable domain reads NAGVMQNPRHLVRRRGQEARLRCSPMKGHSHVYWYRQLPEEGLKFMVYLQKENIIDESGMPKERFSAEFPKEGPSILRIQQVVRGDSAAYFCASSPTGGVYEQYFGPGTRLTVT.

In its sample, this clone was seen once. V and J are TRBV30 and TRBJ2-7; D gene unclear. The germline V gene encodes CDR1 GTSNPN and CDR2 SVGIG (reference sequence). With 4 bases removed from V and 7 bases from J, the gap between germline ends came to 14 bases. This CDR3 is built from 12 residues. The CDR3 DNA is TGTGCCTGGATTCCGAATAGTCGGGAGCAGTACTTC. This translates into CAWIPNSREQYF.

The genes are TRBV2 and TRBJ2-3; 11 bases match TRBD2. This CDR3 contains 15 residues. Germline-derived CDR1 and CDR2 are SNHLY and FYNNEI. J lost 2 bases, V lost 5 bases, and 3 bases had no gene match. Here the CDR3 DNA reads TGTGCCAGCAGTACTAGCGGGAGCCCCACAGATACGCAGTATTTT. This sequence encodes CASSTSGSPTDTQYF.

The V gene is TRBV9, the J gene TRBJ2-1; 8 bases match TRBD1. The CDR3 consists of 15 residues. The ends lost 4 bases at V and 3 bases at J; junction bases unmatched: 6. CDR1 and CDR2 (germline): SGDLS, YYNGEE. The CDR3, as DNA: TGTGCCAGCAGCAGGGACACAGGGGGCTACAATGAGCAGTTCTTC. It translates to CASSRDTGGYNEQFF.

The V call is TRBV28, the J call TRBJ1-2; the D gene is possibly TRBD1 (5 bases). Germline V gives CDR1 MDHEN, CDR2 SYDVKM. The CDR3 length is 13 residues. Trimming pared 8 bases from V and 4 bases from J, leaving 14 bases between. CDR3 bases: TGTGCCAGCGGGCGGGGCGCTGGCTATGGCTACACCTTC. Translating it yields CASGRGAGYGYTF.

This chain links TRBV5-4 with TRBJ2-3, with 13 bases matching TRBD2. V lost 4 bases to trimming and J lost 2 bases; unmatched junction nucleotides: 4. CDR1 and CDR2 from the germline V gene are SGHNT and YYREEE (reference sequence). The CDR3 has 16 amino acids. CDR3 sequence reads: CASSKGLAGITDTQYF. In nucleotides, the CDR3 is TGTGCCAGCAGCAAGGGACTAGCGGGAATCACAGATACGCAGTATTTT.

This chain uses TRBV7-8 with TRBJ2-7; TRBD2 matches 14 bases. Germline loops: CDR1 SGHVS, CDR2 FQNEAQ. The V gene end was trimmed by 3 bases and the J gene end by 6 bases; junction bases not matched to a gene: 1. This CDR3 is built from 14 residues. CDR3 loop: CASSLGLAGAEQYF. The CDR3 nucleotides are TGTGCCAGCAGCTTGGGACTAGCGGGAGCCGAGCAGTACTTC.

The chain couples TRBV7-8 to TRBJ2-1; D gene ambiguous. The CDR3 has 17 residues. V lost 0 bases and J lost 0, with 12 bases in between. In germline, CDR1 is SGHVS, CDR2 FQNEAQ. Here the CDR3 DNA reads TGTGCCAGCAGCTTAGCGCCGCGTCCACTCTCCTACAATGAGCAGTTCTTC. As protein: CASSLAPRPLSYNEQFF. The full variable domain, completed using reference TRBV7-8 and TRBJ2-1, is GAGVSQSPRYKVAKRGQDVALRCDPISGHVSLFWYQQALGQGPEFLTYFQNEAQLDKSGLPSDRFFAERPEGSVSTLKIQRTQQEDSAVYLCASSLAPRPLSYNEQFFGPGTRLTVL.

The gene calls are TRBV4-1 and TRBJ1-1; the match to TRBD1 covers 7 bases. Germline CDR1 MGHRA, CDR2 YSYEKL. The length of the CDR3 is 16 residues. V lost 0 bases to trimming and J lost 1 base; unmatched junction nucleotides: 5. The CDR3 spells CASSQEVAGGNTEAFF. As DNA, the CDR3 is TGCGCCAGCAGCCAAGAAGTCGCAGGGGGGAACACTGAAGCTTTCTTT.

The chain employs TRBV6-5 and TRBJ2-5; 7 positions match TRBD1. Germline V lookup: CDR1 MNHEY, CDR2 SVGAGI. Trimming cost V 8 bases and J 5 bases; bases outside gene matches: 14. This CDR3 has 15 amino acids. In nucleotides, the CDR3 is TGTGCCAGCGCAAACAGGGGAGAAGGAGTGGAGACCCAGTACTTC. Translated: CASANRGEGVETQYF.

The chain is built from TRBV9 and TRBJ1-1; 8 bases map to TRBD1. V gave up 6 bases and J gave up 3 bases; unmatched junction bases: 7. CDR1 SGDLS and CDR2 YYNGEE come from the germline V gene. The length of the CDR3 is 14 residues. This CDR3 reads CASNVAGGDTEAFF. In DNA form, the CDR3 reads TGTGCCAGCAACGTGGCAGGGGGCGACACTGAAGCTTTCTTT. Based on the CDR3 plus reference TRBV9 and TRBJ1-1, the full variable domain is DSGVTQTPKHLITATGQRVTLRCSPRSGDLSVYWYQQSLDQGLQFLIQYYNGEERAKGNILERFSAQQFPDLHSELNLSSLELGDSALYFCASNVAGGDTEAFFGQGTRLTVV.

Turning to this clone: The sample carries other DNA sequences with the same CDR3. The chain has TRBV2 and TRBJ2-7; 10 bases line up with TRBD1. The CDR3 runs to 12 residues. The germline CDR1 and CDR2 sequences are SNHLY and FYNNEI. With 4 bases clipped from V and 6 bases from J, the junction kept 0 bases outside the gene matches. The CDR3 loop is CASSGTGGEQYF. In DNA form, the CDR3 reads TGTGCCAGCAGTGGGACAGGGGGCGAGCAGTACTTC.

This clone was observed once. The V and J genes are TRBV5-4 and TRBJ2-7, with TRBD1 as a possible D gene (5 bases). Germline V gene data show CDR1 as SGHNT and CDR2 as YYREEE (reference sequence). The CDR3 totals 14 residues. V was pared by 4 bases and J by 0 bases, with 11 bases between. This CDR3 reads CASSINGASYEQYF. As DNA, the CDR3 is TGTGCCAGCAGCATCAATGGGGCCTCCTACGAGCAGTACTTC.

The chain uses TRBV2 and TRBJ2-5, with D unresolved. Germline CDR1 is SNHLY and CDR2 is FYNNEI. The CDR3 is made up of 14 amino acids. V lost 6 bases to trimming and J lost 1 base, with 12 bases between them. The CDR3 nucleotides read TGTGCCAGCAGCATCAGGCTACTCCAAGAGACCCAGTACTTC. Translated: CASSIRLLQETQYF.

The chain carries TRBV30 and TRBJ2-7, with 7 bases identical to TRBD2. Germline values: CDR1 GTSNPN, CDR2 SVGIG (reference sequence). This CDR3 is built from 11 residues. Trimming removed 8 bases from V and 4 bases from J; junction bases left unmatched: 5. Here the CDR3 reads CAGGGTYEQYF. The DNA of the CDR3 is TGTGCCGGGGGGGGGACTTACGAGCAGTACTTC.

The CDR3 region is CASSGRQPNQPQHF. In DNA form, the CDR3 reads TGTGCCAGCAGCGGACGACAGCCCAATCAGCCCCAGCATTTT. The gene calls are TRBV7-8 and TRBJ1-5; D might be TRBD1 (5 bases). Trimming stripped 5 bases from V and 3 bases from J, with 11 bases between. Germline values: CDR1 SGHVS, CDR2 FQNEAQ. The CDR3 runs 14 residues.

This clone has more than one count but fewer than ten. This chain joins TRBV18 and TRBJ2-7; D call uncertain. The CDR3 covers 15 residues. The germline V and J ends were trimmed by 6 bases and 9 bases, with 24 bases remaining between them. The germline gives CDR1 KGHSH, CDR2 LQKENI. The CDR3 is CASSQPSENHPRQYF. The CDR3 DNA follows: TGTGCCAGCTCCCAACCGAGCGAGAACCATCCCAGGCAGTACTTC.

V is TRBV7-9 and J is TRBJ1-1; D unclear. This CDR3 has 12 residues. Per germline, CDR1 SEHNR and CDR2 FQNEAQ (reference sequence). With 2 bases removed from V and 6 bases from J, the gap between germline ends came to 7 bases. CDR3 residues: CASSLLGSEAFF. The DNA for the CDR3 is TGTGCCAGCAGCTTATTGGGCTCTGAAGCTTTCTTT.

The chain couples TRBV5-1 to TRBJ2-1; 8 bases are a match to TRBD2. The CDR3 has 15 amino acids. Trimming cost V 2 bases and J 0 bases; bases outside gene matches: 1. CDR1 SGHRS and CDR2 YFSETQ come from the germline V gene. This chain's CDR3 is CASSLGTSSYNEQFF. The CDR3 DNA reads TGCGCCAGCAGCTTAGGGACTAGCTCCTACAATGAGCAGTTCTTC.

This chain links TRBV7-2 with TRBJ2-7, with 8 bases aligning to TRBD2. V was pared by 5 bases and J by 0 bases, with 6 bases of the junction left unmatched. Germline CDR1 and CDR2: SGHTA and FQGNSA. The CDR3 is made up of 15 amino acids. The CDR3 DNA reads as TGTGCCAGCAGCATTAGCGGGAACCCCTCCTACGAGCAGTACTTC. It encodes CASSISGNPSYEQYF.

The chain couples TRBV6-6 to TRBJ1-5; TRBD1 aligns across 11 bases. V shed 8 bases and J 0 bases; nucleotides not matched to a gene: 3. CDR3 size: 15 residues. CDR1 MNHNY and CDR2 SVGAGI come from the germline V gene (reference sequence). DNA for the CDR3: TGTGCCAGCCAGGACAGGGGGCTTAGCAATCAGCCCCAGCATTTT. Amino acid sequence: CASQDRGLSNQPQHF.

The chain uses TRBV9 and TRBJ1-2, with a weak D call TRBD1 (5 bases). The V gene's germline CDR1 is SGDLS and CDR2 YYNGEE. The CDR3 spans 15 residues. Trimming stripped 4 bases from V and 8 bases from J, with 21 bases between. CDR3 sequence: CASSPMGGVTRGYTF. In nucleotides, the CDR3 is TGTGCCAGCAGCCCAATGGGGGGGGTCACGAGAGGCTACACCTTC.

This clone appeared once. The V gene is TRBV27, the J gene TRBJ1-1, with a tentative D call TRBD1 (6 bases). Trimming took off 6 bases at V and 4 bases at J, with 15 bases between the two ends. There are 14 residues in the CDR3. Germline V lookup: CDR1 MNHEY, CDR2 SMNVEV (reference sequence). The CDR3 DNA is TGTGCCAGCAGCCCTGCAGGGGTTGTCACTGAAGCTTTCTTT. This gives the protein CASSPAGVVTEAFF.

This rearrangement joins TRBV3-1 (or the pseudogene TRBV3-2) to TRBJ2-5, with TRBD1 matching over 9 bases. The V gene's germline CDR1 is LGHDT and CDR2 YNNKEL (reference sequence). The CDR3 is made up of 17 amino acids. Trimming cost V 3 bases and J 0 bases; bases outside gene matches: 8. The CDR3 spells CASSQGSGTGYQETQYF. The CDR3 DNA reads TGTGCCAGCAGCCAGGGATCCGGGACAGGGTACCAAGAGACCCAGTACTTC.

The genes are TRBV5-1 and TRBJ2-7, with a weak D call TRBD1 (7 bases). Trimming pared 1 base from V and 4 bases from J, leaving 12 bases between. Germline-derived CDR1 and CDR2 are SGHRS and YFSETQ. The CDR3 is made up of 14 amino acids. The CDR3 DNA follows: TGCGCCAGCAGCTTGCGGGGGACAGTTTACGAGCAGTACTTC. Translated: CASSLRGTVYEQYF.